This TCR beta chain was observed in a study of blood T cell repertoires in COVID-19. Study-wide background: COVID-19 samples, acute and convalescent, were from the United States, Italy and Spain. T cells, B-cell-depleted T cells, or PBMCs provided the cDNA or gDNA that served as material.

In the original workflow: Reference gene primer amplification gave nucleated cell count estimates. The repertoire was sequenced with immunoSEQ multiplex PCR; TCRdb's copy has only in-frame clones and lacks some. D and trimming were read from the DNA, whereas the V and J calls and clone size are those reported in that table. The sample has approximately 100,000 clones, about 90% seen once. This CDR3 is 11 amino acids long. Per germline, CDR1 MNHNS and CDR2 SASEGT. Trimming removed 1 base from V and 13 bases from J, with 5 bases in between. V usage is TRBV6-1 and J usage is TRBJ1-6; D uncertain. The receptor comes from a human donor in a cohort sampled during active COVID-19. Sample: peripheral blood. CDR3 protein: CASSEGEPLHF. The CDR3 DNA follows: TGTGCCAGCAGTGAAGGTGAGCCCCTCCACTTT.